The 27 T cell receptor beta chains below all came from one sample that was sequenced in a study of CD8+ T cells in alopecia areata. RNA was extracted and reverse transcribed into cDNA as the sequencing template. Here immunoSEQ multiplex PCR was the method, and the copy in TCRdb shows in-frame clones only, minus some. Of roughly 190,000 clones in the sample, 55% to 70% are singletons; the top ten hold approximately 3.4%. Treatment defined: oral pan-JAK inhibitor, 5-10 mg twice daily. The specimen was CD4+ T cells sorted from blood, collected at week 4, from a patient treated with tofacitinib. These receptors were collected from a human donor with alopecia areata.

CDR3 coding DNA: TGCAGCGTTAAATCCCGGACCCAAGAGACCCAGTACTTC. Its protein product is CSVKSRTQETQYF. This chain links TRBV29-1 with TRBJ2-5, with D unclear. Trimming cost V 5 bases and J 1 base, with 11 bases left between them. Germline CDR1 is SQVTM and CDR2 is ANQGSEA. The CDR3 is 13 amino acids.

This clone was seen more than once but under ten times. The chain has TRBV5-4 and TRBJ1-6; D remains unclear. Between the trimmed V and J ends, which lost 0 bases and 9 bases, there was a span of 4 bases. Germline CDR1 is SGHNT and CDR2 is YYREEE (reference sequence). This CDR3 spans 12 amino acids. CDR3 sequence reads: CASSLVFSPLHF. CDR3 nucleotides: TGTGCCAGCAGCTTGGTGTTTTCACCCCTCCACTTT.

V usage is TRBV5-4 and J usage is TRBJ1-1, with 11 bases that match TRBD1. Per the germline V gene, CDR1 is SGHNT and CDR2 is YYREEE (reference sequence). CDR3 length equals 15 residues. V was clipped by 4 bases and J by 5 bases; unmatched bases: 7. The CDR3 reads CASSNAGTGGTEAFF. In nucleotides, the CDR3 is TGTGCCAGCAGCAACGCCGGGACAGGGGGTACTGAAGCTTTCTTT.

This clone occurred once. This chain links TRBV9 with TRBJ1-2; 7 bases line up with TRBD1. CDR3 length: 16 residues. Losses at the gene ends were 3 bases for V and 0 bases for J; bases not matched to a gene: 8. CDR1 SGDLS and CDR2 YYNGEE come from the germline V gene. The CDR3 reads CASSAETGRTNYGYTF. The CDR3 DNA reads TGTGCCAGCAGCGCAGAGACAGGGCGGACTAACTATGGCTACACCTTC.

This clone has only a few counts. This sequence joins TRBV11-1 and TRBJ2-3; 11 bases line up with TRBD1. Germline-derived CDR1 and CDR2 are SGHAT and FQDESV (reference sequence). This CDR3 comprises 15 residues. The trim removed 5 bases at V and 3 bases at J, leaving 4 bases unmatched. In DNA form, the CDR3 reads TGTGCCAGCAGCAGGACAGGGGGCCGGACAGATACGCAGTATTTT. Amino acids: CASSRTGGRTDTQYF.

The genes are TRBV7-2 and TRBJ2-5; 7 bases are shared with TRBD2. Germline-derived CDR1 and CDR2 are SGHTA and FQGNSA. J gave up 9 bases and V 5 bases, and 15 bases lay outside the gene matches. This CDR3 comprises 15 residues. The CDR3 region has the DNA TGTGCCAGCAGCCTCGGCAGGACTAGAGGCGCGGCCCAGTACTTC. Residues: CASSLGRTRGAAQYF.

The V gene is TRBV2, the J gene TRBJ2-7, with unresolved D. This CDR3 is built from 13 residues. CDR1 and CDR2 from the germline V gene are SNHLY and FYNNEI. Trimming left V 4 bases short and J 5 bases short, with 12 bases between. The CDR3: CASSVTIGNEQYF. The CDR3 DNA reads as TGTGCCAGCAGTGTTACCATTGGGAACGAGCAGTACTTC.

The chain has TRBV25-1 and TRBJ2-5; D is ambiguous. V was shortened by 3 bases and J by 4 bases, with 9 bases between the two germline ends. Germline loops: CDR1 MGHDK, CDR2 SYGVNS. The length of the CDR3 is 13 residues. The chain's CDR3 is CASSDQQRETQYF. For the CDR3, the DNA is TGTGCCAGCAGTGATCAACAAAGAGAGACCCAGTACTTC.

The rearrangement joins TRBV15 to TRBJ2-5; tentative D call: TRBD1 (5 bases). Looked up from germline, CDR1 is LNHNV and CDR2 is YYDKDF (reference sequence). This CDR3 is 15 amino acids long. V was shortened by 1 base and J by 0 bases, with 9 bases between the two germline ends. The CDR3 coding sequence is TGTGCCACCAGCAGAGGGGGCGCCTACCAAGAGACCCAGTACTTC. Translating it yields CATSRGGAYQETQYF.

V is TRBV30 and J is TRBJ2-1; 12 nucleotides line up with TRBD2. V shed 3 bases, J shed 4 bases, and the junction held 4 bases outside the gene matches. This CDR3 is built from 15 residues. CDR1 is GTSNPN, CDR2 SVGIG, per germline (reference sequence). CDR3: CAWSRTSGVYNEQFF. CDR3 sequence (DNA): TGTGCCTGGAGCCGGACTAGCGGGGTTTACAATGAGCAGTTCTTC.

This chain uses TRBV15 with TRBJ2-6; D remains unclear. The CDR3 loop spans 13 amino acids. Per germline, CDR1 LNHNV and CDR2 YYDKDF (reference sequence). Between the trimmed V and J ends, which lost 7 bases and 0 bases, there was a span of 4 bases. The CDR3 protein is CATKYSGANVLTF. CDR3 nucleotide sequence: TGTGCCACCAAGTACTCTGGGGCCAACGTCCTGACTTTC. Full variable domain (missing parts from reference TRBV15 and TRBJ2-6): DAMVIQNPRYQVTQFGKPVTLSCSQTLNHNVMYWYQQKSSQAPKLLFHYYDKDFNNEADTPDNFQSRRPNTSFCFLDIRSPGLGDTAMYLCATKYSGANVLTFGAGSRLTVL.

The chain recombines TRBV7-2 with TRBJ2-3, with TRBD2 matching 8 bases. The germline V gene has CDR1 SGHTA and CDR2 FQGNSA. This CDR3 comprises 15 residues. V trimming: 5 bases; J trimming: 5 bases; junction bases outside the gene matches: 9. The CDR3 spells CASSPQRGRVDTQYF. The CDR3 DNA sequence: TGTGCCAGCAGCCCTCAGCGGGGGAGGGTAGATACGCAGTATTTT.

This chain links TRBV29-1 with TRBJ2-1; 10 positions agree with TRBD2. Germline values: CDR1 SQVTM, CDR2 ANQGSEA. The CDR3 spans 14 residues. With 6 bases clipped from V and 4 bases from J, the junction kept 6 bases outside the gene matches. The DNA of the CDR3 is TGCAGCGTAGGAATGACTAGCGGGTACAATGAGCAGTTCTTC. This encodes CSVGMTSGYNEQFF.

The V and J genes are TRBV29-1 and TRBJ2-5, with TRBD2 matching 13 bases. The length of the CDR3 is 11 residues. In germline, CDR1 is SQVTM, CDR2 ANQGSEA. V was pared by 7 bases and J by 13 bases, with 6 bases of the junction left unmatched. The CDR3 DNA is TGCAGCGAGGGGACTAGCGGGGTCCGGTACTTC. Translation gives CSEGTSGVRYF.

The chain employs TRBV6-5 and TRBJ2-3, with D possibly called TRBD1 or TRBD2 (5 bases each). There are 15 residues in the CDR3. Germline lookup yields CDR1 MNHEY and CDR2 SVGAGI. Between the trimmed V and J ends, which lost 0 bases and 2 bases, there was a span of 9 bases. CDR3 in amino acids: CASSYSGTYTDTQYF. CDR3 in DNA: TGTGCCAGCAGTTACTCCGGGACCTACACAGATACGCAGTATTTT.

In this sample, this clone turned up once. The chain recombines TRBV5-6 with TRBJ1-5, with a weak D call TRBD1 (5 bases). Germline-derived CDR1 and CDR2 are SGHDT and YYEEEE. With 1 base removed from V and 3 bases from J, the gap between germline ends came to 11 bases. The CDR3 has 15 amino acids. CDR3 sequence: CASSLWAGTNQPQHF. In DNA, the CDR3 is TGTGCCAGCAGCTTGTGGGCAGGGACCAATCAGCCCCAGCATTTT.

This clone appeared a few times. The CDR3 region is CASTGADKAFF. The CDR3 DNA is TGTGCCAGCACCGGGGCCGACAAAGCTTTCTTT. The rearrangement links TRBV28 to TRBJ1-1; maybe TRBD1 (5 bases). The CDR3 totals 11 residues. The V and J ends lost 7 bases and 9 bases respectively, with 12 bases between them. Looked up from germline, CDR1 is MDHEN and CDR2 is SYDVKM.

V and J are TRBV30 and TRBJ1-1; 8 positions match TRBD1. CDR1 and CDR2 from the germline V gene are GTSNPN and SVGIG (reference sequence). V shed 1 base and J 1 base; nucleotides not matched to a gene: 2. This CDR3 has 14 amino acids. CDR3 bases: TGTGCCTGGAGTGAGGGACAGGCGAACACTGAAGCTTTCTTT. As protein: CAWSEGQANTEAFF.

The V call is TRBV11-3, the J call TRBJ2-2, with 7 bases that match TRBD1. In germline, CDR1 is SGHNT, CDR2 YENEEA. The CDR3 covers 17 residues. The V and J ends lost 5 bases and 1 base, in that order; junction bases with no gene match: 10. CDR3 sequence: CASSIGSNRGNTGELFF. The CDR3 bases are TGTGCCAGCAGCATAGGGAGTAACAGGGGGAACACCGGGGAGCTGTTTTTT.

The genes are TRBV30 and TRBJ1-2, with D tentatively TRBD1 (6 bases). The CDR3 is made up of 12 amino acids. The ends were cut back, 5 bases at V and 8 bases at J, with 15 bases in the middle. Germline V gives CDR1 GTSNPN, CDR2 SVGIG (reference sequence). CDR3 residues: CAWRNTGLGYTF. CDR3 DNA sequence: TGTGCCTGGCGAAACACAGGGTTAGGCTACACCTTC.

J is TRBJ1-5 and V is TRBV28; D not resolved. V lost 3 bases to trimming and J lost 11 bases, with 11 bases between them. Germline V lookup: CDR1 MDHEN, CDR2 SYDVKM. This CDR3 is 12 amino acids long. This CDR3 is CASSLSWKAQHF. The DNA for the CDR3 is TGTGCCAGCAGTTTGTCCTGGAAGGCCCAGCATTTT.

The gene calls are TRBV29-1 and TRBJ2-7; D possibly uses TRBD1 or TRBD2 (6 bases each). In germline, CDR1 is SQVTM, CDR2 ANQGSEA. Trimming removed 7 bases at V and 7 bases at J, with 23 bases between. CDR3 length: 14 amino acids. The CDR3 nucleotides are TGCAGCGCTGGGGGGCAGGGAGGCGTTGAGGAGCAGTACTTC. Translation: CSAGGQGGVEEQYF.

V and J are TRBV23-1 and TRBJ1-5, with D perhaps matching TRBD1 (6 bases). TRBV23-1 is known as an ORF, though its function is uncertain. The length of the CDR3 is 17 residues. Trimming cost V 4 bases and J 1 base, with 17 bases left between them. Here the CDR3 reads CASSRKQGKGSNQPQHF. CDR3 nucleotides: TGCGCCAGCAGTCGAAAACAGGGAAAGGGGAGCAATCAGCCCCAGCATTTT.

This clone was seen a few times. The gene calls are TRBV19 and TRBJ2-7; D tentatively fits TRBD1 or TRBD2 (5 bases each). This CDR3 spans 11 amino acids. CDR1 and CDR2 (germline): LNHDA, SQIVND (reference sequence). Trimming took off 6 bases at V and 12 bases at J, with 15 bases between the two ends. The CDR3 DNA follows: TGTGCCAGTAGGCCGGGACCGCCAAGGTACTTC. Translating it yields CASRPGPPRYF.

Here the CDR3 DNA reads TGTGCCAGCAGTTACCGGCAGGGGGCTTTGACAGATACGCAGTATTTT. It specifies CASSYRQGALTDTQYF. The rearrangement joins TRBV6-5 to TRBJ2-3, with 8 bases matching TRBD1. CDR3 length: 16 amino acids. J lost 3 bases, V lost 2 bases, and 7 bases had no gene match. Germline V CDR1 and CDR2: MNHEY, SVGAGI.

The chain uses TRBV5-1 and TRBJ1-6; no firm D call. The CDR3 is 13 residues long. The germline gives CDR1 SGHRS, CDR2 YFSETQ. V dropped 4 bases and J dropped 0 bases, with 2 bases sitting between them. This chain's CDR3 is CASSSSYNSPLHF. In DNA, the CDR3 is TGCGCCAGCAGCAGCTCCTATAATTCACCCCTCCACTTT.

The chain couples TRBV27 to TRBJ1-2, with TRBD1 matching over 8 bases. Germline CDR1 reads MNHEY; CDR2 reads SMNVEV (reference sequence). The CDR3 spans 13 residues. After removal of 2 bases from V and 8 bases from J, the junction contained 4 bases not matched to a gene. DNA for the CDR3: TGTGCCAGCAGTTTAAGGACAGGGTACGGCTACACCTTC. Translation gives CASSLRTGYGYTF.